The 2 T cell receptor beta chains below all came from one sample that was sequenced in a study of blood T cells in healthy people across ages. A J-beta primer mix and a sample-barcoded 5' primer were used in a second PCR of about 7 to 12 cycles. TCRdb re-called the 5' RACE reads with MiXCR, one entry per CDR3 protein. The sample records some 1.4 million distinct CDR3 sequences, approximately 42% being singletons. Sequencing input: blood. These TCRs come from a woman under 30 in good health.

The CDR3 DNA reads as TGTGCCAGCAGTCCGTTGGGTAGGAGCTCTGGAAACACCATATATTTT. This gives the protein CASSPLGRSSGNTIYF. This sequence joins TRBV6-5 and TRBJ1-3; no definite D call. This CDR3 region has 16 residues. The germline V gene has CDR1 MNHEY and CDR2 SVGAGI. Trimming cost V 5 bases and J 0 bases, with 14 bases left between them.

The chain joins TRBV27 to TRBJ1-1, with 11 bases matching TRBD1. Germline assignment: CDR1 MNHEY and CDR2 SMNVEV (reference sequence). CDR3 length equals 17 residues. V trimming: 0 bases; J trimming: 5 bases; junction bases outside the gene matches: 8. This chain's CDR3 is CASSLSGQGGGKTEAFF. The CDR3 region has the DNA TGTGCCAGCAGTTTATCGGGACAGGGGGGTGGAAAAACTGAAGCTTTCTTT.